A selection of T cell receptor beta chains follows, all from one sample in a study of blood T cell repertoires in COVID-19. Data came from immunoSEQ multiplex PCR; TCRdb stores just in-frame clones and leaves some out. The data show roughly 290,000 clones, around 91% seen once. Sample: peripheral blood. These TCRs come from a woman aged 60-70 years with acute or convalescent COVID-19. The CDR3 runs from the conserved cysteine through the conserved F or W. The D gene is left open where the match is weak. Size is stated for part of the rows, as once, few or many counts, or as a class when the clone is expanded.

>.|15|TRBV3-1/TRBV3-2|TRBJ2-1|TRBD2
TGTGCCAGCAGCCATACTAGCGGGAGATCAAATGAGCAGTTCTTC
CASSHTSGRSNEQFF
>.|15|TRBV9|TRBJ1-1|TRBD1
TGTGCCAGCAGCGTAGGGGGGACAGTGAGCACTGAAGCTTTCTTT
CASSVGGTVSTEAFF
>.|15|TRBV30|TRBJ1-1|.
TGTGCCTGGAGTGTCCACGCGGGCCTGAACACTGAAGCTTTCTTT
CAWSVHAGLNTEAFF
>.|16|TRBV7-9|TRBJ2-3|TRBD2
TGTGCCAGCAGCTTGATAGCGGGAGGGGGGACAGATACGCAGTATTTT
CASSLIAGGGTDTQYF
>.|12|TRBV7-9|TRBJ1-2|TRBD1
TGTGCCAGCAGCTTCGTTGACAGGGCACTCACCTTC
CASSFVDRALTF
>.|15|TRBV18|TRBJ1-2|TRBD1
TGTGCCAGCTCACGAGGGACAACAGGGGACTATGGCTACACCTTC
CASSRGTTGDYGYTF
>.|18|TRBV4-3|TRBJ2-3|.
TGCGCCAGCAGCCAAGAGGGAAATAGCGGTAGATACACAGATACGCAGTATTTT
CASSQEGNSGRYTDTQYF
>.|15|TRBV5-1|TRBJ1-1|.
TGCGCCAGCAGCTTGGTCGGGAACATGAACACTGAAGCTTTCTTT
CASSLVGNMNTEAFF
>few|13|TRBV9|TRBJ1-5|.
TGTGCCAGCAGCGTTAATAGCAATCAGCCCCAGCATTTT
CASSVNSNQPQHF
>.|17|TRBV7-2|TRBJ2-3|.
TGTGCCAGCAGCTTACATCGGGCAGGGGTGGGCACAGATACGCAGTATTTT
CASSLHRAGVGTDTQYF
>.|18|TRBV7-2|TRBJ2-7|TRBD2
TGTGCCAGCAGCCTCAAGACTAGCGGGAGGGCTGCTACCTACGAGCAGTACTTC
CASSLKTSGRAATYEQYF
>.|17|TRBV7-9|TRBJ2-5|.
TGTGCCAGCAGACTAGGTCTTCGTCTTGGTGGCGGAGAGACCCAGTACTTC
CASRLGLRLGGGETQYF
>.|15|TRBV9|TRBJ2-1|.
TGTGCCAGCAGCGTAGTGGAGGGCTCCTACAATGAGCAGTTCTTC
CASSVVEGSYNEQFF
>.|15|TRBV6-5|TRBJ1-6|TRBD1
TGTGCCAGCAGGTACCAGGGGGGCGCAAATTCACCCCTCCACTTT
CASRYQGGANSPLHF
>.|15|TRBV9|TRBJ1-5|TRBD1
TGTGCCAGCAGCGCCGCGGACAGGCCCTATATGCCCCAGCATTTT
CASSAADRPYMPQHF
>.|18|TRBV25-1|TRBJ2-2|TRBD2
TGTGCCAGCAGATCCAAGACGGGGGGGGCGCAGGACACCGGGGAGCTGTTTTTT
CASRSKTGGAQDTGELFF
>once|15|TRBV23-1|TRBJ1-2|.
TGCGCCAGCAGTCAATCGAACGGGACTAACTATGGCTACACCTTC
CASSQSNGTNYGYTF
>once|14|TRBV5-4|TRBJ2-7|.
TGTGCCAGCAGCTTACAGGGCCAGAGAGGGGAGCAGTACTTC
CASSLQGQRGEQYF
>.|13|TRBV11-2|TRBJ2-7|.
TGTGCCAGCAGCTGGCGGGGATCGGACGAGCAGTACTTC
CASSWRGSDEQYF
>.|15|TRBV9|TRBJ1-3|.
TGTGCCAGCAGCCCAACAGGGACCTCTGGAAACACCATATATTTT
CASSPTGTSGNTIYF
>few|16|TRBV6-6|TRBJ2-3|.
TGTGCCACCCACTCGTCCCCGGGACAAGTCACAGATACGCAGTATTTT
CATHSSPGQVTDTQYF
>.|17|TRBV19|TRBJ1-5|TRBD1
TGTGCCAGTAGTAAAGGGACAGGGGTTATGAGCAATCAGCCCCAGCATTTT
CASSKGTGVMSNQPQHF
>.|17|TRBV7-3|TRBJ2-3|TRBD1
TGTGCCAGCAGCCCTGGGATGGGACAGGGAGCGACAGATACGCAGTATTTT
CASSPGMGQGATDTQYF
>.|15|TRBV18|TRBJ2-7|TRBD1
TGTGCCAGCTCGACCGGGACAGGGGCGTTCTGGGAGCAGTACTTC
CASSTGTGAFWEQYF
>.|13|TRBV7-9|TRBJ1-1|.
TGTGCCAGCAGCGCTCAGGGGAACACTGAAGCTTTCTTT
CASSAQGNTEAFF
>.|15|TRBV7-2|TRBJ2-2|TRBD2
TGTGCCAGCAGCCTAGAGCGGGGAAACACCGGGGAGCTGTTTTTT
CASSLERGNTGELFF
>few|14|TRBV7-3|TRBJ1-1|.
TGTGCCAGCAGCACAGACAGCCAAAACACTGAAGCTTTCTTT
CASSTDSQNTEAFF
>.|13|TRBV10-3|TRBJ2-7|.
TGTGCCATCAGTGCAGGCTCCTCCTACGAGCAGTACTTC
CAISAGSSYEQYF
>.|13|TRBV24-1|TRBJ2-5|TRBD2
TGTGCCACCTCTCGAGCGGGAGAAGAGACCCAGTACTTC
CATSRAGEETQYF
>.|14|TRBV7-3|TRBJ1-1|.
TGTGCCAGCAGCTTAACAGGGGTGAACACTGAAGCTTTCTTT
CASSLTGVNTEAFF
>.|15|TRBV4-1|TRBJ1-4|.
TGCGCCAGCAGCCAAGTATGGGGAGCTAATGAAAAACTGTTTTTT
CASSQVWGANEKLFF
>once|17|TRBV10-2|TRBJ1-6|TRBD1
TGCGCCAGCAGTTTTGCGCCAGGGGGCTTGTTTGGCTCACCCCTCCACTTT
CASSFAPGGLFGSPLHF
>.|15|TRBV9|TRBJ2-5|TRBD1
TGTGCCAGCAGCCCCCGACGGACAGGGATGGAGACCCAGTACTTC
CASSPRRTGMETQYF
>once|14|TRBV7-8|TRBJ1-5|.
TGTGCCAGCAGCTCGGGAAGCCCCAATCAGCCCCAGCATTTT
CASSSGSPNQPQHF
>.|14|TRBV28|TRBJ2-2|.
TGTGCCAGCAGTCGGGACATCCGCCCGGGGGAGCTGTTTTTT
CASSRDIRPGELFF
>.|14|TRBV5-4|TRBJ2-5|TRBD1
TGTGCCAGCAGCTTCACAGGGGGCGCACAGACCCAGTACTTC
CASSFTGGAQTQYF
>.|14|TRBV5-4|TRBJ1-2|TRBD1
TGTGCCAGCAGCTTGGTGGACAGGGACTATGGCTACACCTTC
CASSLVDRDYGYTF
>.|14|TRBV6-5|TRBJ1-2|TRBD1
TGTGCCAGCATGAGGGACAGCGAATTCTATGGCTACACCTTC
CASMRDSEFYGYTF
>.|17|TRBV19|TRBJ2-6|.
TGTGCCAGTACCTTGACAGGCACCAGATCTGGGGCCAACGTCCTGACTTTC
CASTLTGTRSGANVLTF
>.|17|TRBV18|TRBJ1-1|.
TGTGCCAGCTCAGCCTTTTTTTTACAGGGATCGAACACTGAAGCTTTCTTT
CASSAFFLQGSNTEAFF
>once|19|TRBV27|TRBJ1-6|TRBD1
TGTGCCAGCAGCCCACGGAGTTTGCGGACAGGGGTTTATAATTCACCCCTCCACTTT
CASSPRSLRTGVYNSPLHF
>.|13|TRBV29-1|TRBJ2-7|.
TGCAGCGTTGTCGCTGACAAAGGCTACGAGCAGTACTTC
CSVVADKGYEQYF
>.|14|TRBV28|TRBJ1-5|.
TGTGCCAGCAGTTTATACAGGGCGGGTCAGCCCCAGCATTTT
CASSLYRAGQPQHF
>.|11|TRBV10-3|TRBJ1-2|.
TGTGCCATCAGACAGGACTATGGCTACACCTTC
CAIRQDYGYTF
>.|15|TRBV9|TRBJ2-3|TRBD2
TGTGCCAGCAGCCCGGGGGGGCGGCGCACAGATACGCAGTATTTT
CASSPGGRRTDTQYF
>.|17|TRBV29-1|TRBJ2-7|TRBD2
TGCAGCGCCGCGGGACTAGCGGGACCCAAGGGGGCCTACGAGCAGTACTTC
CSAAGLAGPKGAYEQYF
>.|13|TRBV7-2|TRBJ1-2|TRBD1
TGTGCCAGCAGCGCCACAGGGGGCTATGGCTACACCTTC
CASSATGGYGYTF
>.|15|TRBV5-1|TRBJ2-5|.
TGCGCCAGCAGCTTGGAGGCGGGACCTCAAGAGACCCAGTACTTC
CASSLEAGPQETQYF
>.|15|TRBV9|TRBJ1-5|.
TGTGCCAGCAGCCCGTCAGACACTTTTGGGCAGCCCCAGCATTTT
CASSPSDTFGQPQHF
>.|16|TRBV4-2|TRBJ2-4|.
TGTGCCAGCAGCCAAACGGACTCGAAAGCCAAAAACATTCAGTACTTC
CASSQTDSKAKNIQYF
>.|15|TRBV27|TRBJ1-2|TRBD1
TGTGCCAGCAGTCCACTGACAGGGGCGGTCTATGGCTACACCTTC
CASSPLTGAVYGYTF
>.|14|TRBV7-9|TRBJ1-4|.
TGTGCCAGCAGCTCCAGGCAGGGGAGCGAAAAACTGTTTTTT
CASSSRQGSEKLFF
>.|15|TRBV4-3|TRBJ2-7|TRBD2
TGCACCAGCAGCCAGGGACTAGCGGGGTATTTCGAGCAGTACTTC
CTSSQGLAGYFEQYF
>.|15|TRBV29-1|TRBJ2-7|TRBD2
TGCAGCGTTAAGCGGGGGACTCGAGACTCCTACGAGCAGTACTTC
CSVKRGTRDSYEQYF
>.|20|TRBV18|TRBJ2-6|TRBD1
TGTGCCAGCTCCTCTTTCTCCGGGACAGGGGGCCCTTTTGGGGCCAACGTCCTGACTTTC
CASSSFSGTGGPFGANVLTF